Described below is a single T cell receptor (beta chain) sequence and its context. Its antigen is not identified. HIV-negative, healthy adults without recent acute infections or vaccinations were the donors. The donors were all Caucasian adults (living in Nashville, Tennessee). The sample comes from a study of shared clonotypes between healthy human individuals. Study-wide findings and caveats: Non-shared clonotypes had lower generation probabilities than clonotypes shared by all four sorted-subset donors.

Using immunoSEQ multiplex PCR, the repertoire was profiled, and TCRdb retains in-frame clones only, with some absent. Among 1,400,000 or so clones listed, roughly 98.5% were seen once. The CDR3 totals 13 residues. Trimming took 9 bases from V and 5 from J, leaving 14 bases between them. The germline V gene has CDR1 MDHEN and CDR2 SYDVKM. The sequence came from a young man in good health. V gene TRBV28 combines with J gene TRBJ1-5, with D tentatively TRBD1 (6 bases). The material sequenced was naive CD4+ T cells sorted from blood. Subset reported: CD45RA+ positively selected. CDR3 amino acids: CASSWGADQPQHF. DNA of the CDR3: TGTGCCAGTTCGTGGGGGGCCGATCAGCCCCAGCATTTT.